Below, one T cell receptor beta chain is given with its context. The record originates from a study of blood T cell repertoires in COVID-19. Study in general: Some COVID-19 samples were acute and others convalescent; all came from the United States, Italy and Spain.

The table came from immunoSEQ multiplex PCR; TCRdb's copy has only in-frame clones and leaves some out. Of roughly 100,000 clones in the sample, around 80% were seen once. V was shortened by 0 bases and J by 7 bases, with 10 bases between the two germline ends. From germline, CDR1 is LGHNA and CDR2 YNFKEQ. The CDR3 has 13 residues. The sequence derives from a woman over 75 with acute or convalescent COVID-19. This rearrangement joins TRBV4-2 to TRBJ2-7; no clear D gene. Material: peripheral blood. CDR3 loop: CASSQEATGEQYF. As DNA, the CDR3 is TGTGCCAGCAGCCAAGAAGCCACCGGGGAGCAGTACTTC.